These 16 T cell receptor beta chains came from one sample sequenced in a study of T-cell reconstitution after alpha-beta-depleted transplantation in children. During its preparation, the TCRbeta library received unique molecular identifiers. In TCRdb, the PCR reads were re-called with MiXCR into one record per CDR3 protein. The sample has about 310,000 distinct CDR3 sequences; approximately 20% are singletons. The sequenced sample was PBMCs, mostly from graft donor cells, obtained 180 days after TCRalphabeta/CD19-depleted stem cell transplant. Receptor source: a male patient under 18 who had a stem cell transplant for acute lymphoblastic leukemia, so the T cells may come from the graft donor.

The genes are TRBV27 and TRBJ2-3, with 7 bases fitting TRBD2. Germline trimming cut 0 bases from V and 4 bases from J; bases unmatched to any gene: 4. From germline, CDR1 is MNHEY and CDR2 SMNVEV (reference sequence). The CDR3 totals 15 residues. The CDR3 loop reads CASSLSRGSADTQYF. The DNA of the CDR3 is TGTGCCAGCAGTTTATCGCGCGGGAGCGCAGATACGCAGTATTTT.

This clonotype was counted a few times. The rearrangement joins TRBV5-6 to TRBJ2-4, with D possibly matching TRBD1 (6 bases). V was pared by 4 bases and J by 6 bases, with 20 bases between. CDR1 is SGHDT, CDR2 YYEEEE, per germline. The CDR3 runs to 16 residues. In nucleotides, the CDR3 is TGTGCCAGCAGCCTAGACAGGTCCCGGGTCGGAAACATTCAGTACTTC. Its translation is CASSLDRSRVGNIQYF. The full variable domain, completed using reference TRBV5-6 and TRBJ2-4, is DAGVTQSPTHLIKTRGQQVTLRCSPKSGHDTVSWYQQALGQGPQFIFQYYEEEERQRGNFPDRFSGHQFPNYSSELNVNALLLGDSALYLCASSLDRSRVGNIQYFGAGTRLSVL.

This clonotype was seen a single time. This chain connects TRBV7-2 to TRBJ2-7; D may be TRBD2 (5 bases). Germline CDR1 reads SGHTA; CDR2 reads FQGNSA. The CDR3 contains 16 residues. Trimming took off 5 bases at V and 4 bases at J, with 21 bases between the two ends. CDR3 sequence reads: CASSAGVPAMKYEQYF. CDR3 nucleotide sequence: TGTGCCAGCAGCGCCGGGGTCCCGGCCATGAAATACGAGCAGTACTTC.

The sample holds a few counts of this clonotype. V and J are TRBV20-1 and TRBJ2-7, with D tentatively TRBD2 (7 bases). The CDR3 spans 14 residues. Germline V gene lookup returns CDR1 DFQATT and CDR2 SNEGSKA (reference sequence). V shed 4 bases and J shed 7 bases, with 20 bases lying between them. The CDR3 DNA sequence: TGCAGTGCTATCGGAGGGGGGGGGAGAAGGGAGCAGTACTTC. Its translation is CSAIGGGGRREQYF.

This clonotype was found a few times. The V and J genes are TRBV4-1 and TRBJ2-7; TRBD2 is a possible D gene (6 bases). V lost 3 bases and J lost 5, with 17 bases in between. This CDR3 contains 15 residues. Germline values: CDR1 MGHRA, CDR2 YSYEKL. The CDR3 spells CASSQVRGWPHEQYF. CDR3 in DNA: TGCGCCAGCAGCCAGGTACGGGGGTGGCCCCACGAGCAGTACTTC.

Only a few counts were recorded for this clonotype. The chain recombines TRBV10-3 with TRBJ2-1, with 14 bases that match TRBD2. The V gene's germline CDR1 is ENHRY and CDR2 SYGVKD. V gave up 4 bases and J gave up 8 bases; unmatched junction bases: 7. The CDR3 length is 16 residues. The CDR3 DNA reads as TGTGCCATCAGTGCAGGGACTAGCGGGAGTGAGGATGAGCAGTTCTTC. This codes for CAISAGTSGSEDEQFF.

This clonotype was recorded a few times. The CDR3 nucleotides read TGTGCCAGCAGTTTAGTTCATCCTAATCAGCCCCAGCATTTT. It codes for CASSLVHPNQPQHF. The J gene is TRBJ1-5, the V gene TRBV12-3 or TRBV12-4, with D uncertain. This CDR3 is built from 14 residues. The ends were cut back, 1 base at V and 4 bases at J, with 8 bases in the middle.

The CDR3 DNA is TGCAGTGCTAGAGAGGGGCCTCCTGACATTCAGTACTTC. It translates to CSAREGPPDIQYF. This chain links TRBV20-1 with TRBJ2-4; D might be TRBD1 (5 bases). Per the germline V gene, CDR1 is DFQATT and CDR2 is SNEGSKA (reference sequence). V was cut by 0 bases and J by 8 bases, with 11 bases left in between. This CDR3 region has 13 residues.

Here the CDR3 reads CSVEDLQGPSTDTQYF. DNA for the CDR3: TGCAGCGTTGAAGATCTTCAGGGTCCTAGCACAGATACGCAGTATTTT. The chain is built from TRBV29-1 and TRBJ2-3; D might be TRBD1 (5 bases). This CDR3 has 16 amino acids. Between the trimmed V and J ends, which lost 0 bases and 0 bases, there was a span of 13 bases. In germline, CDR1 is SQVTM, CDR2 ANQGSEA.

The rearrangement uses TRBV27 and TRBJ1-1; D is unresolved. Germline V gene sequence: CDR1 MNHEY, CDR2 SMNVEV (reference sequence). Trimming removed 2 bases from V and 5 bases from J, with 12 bases in between. The CDR3 totals 14 residues. The CDR3 DNA sequence: TGTGCCAGCAGTTTAGGTTTCACTGAGACTGAAGCTTTCTTT. Translated: CASSLGFTETEAFF.

V is TRBV18 and J is TRBJ2-7; 7 nucleotides agree with TRBD1. Germline assignment: CDR1 KGHSH and CDR2 LQKENI. This CDR3 contains 17 residues. The trim removed 2 bases at V and 0 bases at J, leaving 10 bases unmatched. CDR3 nucleotides: TGTGCCAGCTCACCAGTTATTGGGGGACAGAGCTCCTACGAGCAGTACTTC. Its protein is CASSPVIGGQSSYEQYF.

This clonotype has more than one count but fewer than ten. The V gene is TRBV11-2, the J gene TRBJ2-6; D may be TRBD1 or TRBD2 (5 bases each). The CDR3 totals 20 residues. Germline-derived CDR1 and CDR2 are SGHAT and FQNNGV. The V and J ends lost 0 bases and 0 bases respectively, with 18 bases between them. CDR3 sequence reads: CASSLDFPGATYSGANVLTF. CDR3 sequence (DNA): TGTGCCAGCAGCTTAGATTTCCCCGGGGCCACCTACTCTGGGGCCAACGTCCTGACTTTC.

This clonotype has just a few counts. The junction does not match germline at one end; this may be a read error. This chain joins TRBV4-2 and TRBJ2-4; 8 bases are a match to TRBD2. The germline gives CDR1 LGHNA, CDR2 YNFKEQ. The CDR3 is 13 residues long. The CDR3 protein is CASSQDSPAGAHF. The DNA of the CDR3 is TGTGCCAGCAGCCAAGATTCCCCAGCGGGAGCCCACTTC.

This clonotype was observed many times. J is TRBJ1-5 and V is TRBV12-3 or TRBV12-4; D unclear. Between the trimmed V and J ends, which lost 7 bases and 0 bases, there was a span of 7 bases. The CDR3 spans 13 residues. The CDR3 nucleotides read TGTGCCAGCAAAAGCTATAGCAATCAGCCCCAGCATTTT. Protein sequence: CASKSYSNQPQHF.

V and J are TRBV20-1 and TRBJ1-5; D may be TRBD1 (5 bases). This CDR3 is built from 14 residues. CDR1 DFQATT and CDR2 SNEGSKA come from the germline V gene (reference sequence). The CDR3 DNA reads TGCAGCAGTTCAGTGCCTGGGGCTAATCAGCCCCAGCATTTT. This sequence encodes CSSSVPGANQPQHF.

This clonotype was counted many times. The gene calls are TRBV29-1 and TRBJ1-3, with D uncertain. Trimming left V 4 bases short and J 0 bases short, with 10 bases between. The CDR3 sequence is 14 residues long. Germline-derived CDR1 and CDR2 are SQVTM and ANQGSEA. The CDR3 sequence: CSVGTGHSGNTIYF. CDR3 nucleotides: TGCAGCGTTGGGACGGGTCACTCTGGAAACACCATATATTTT.